Following are 30 T cell receptor beta chains from one sample sequenced in a study of cytomegalovirus exposure and HLA in healthy donors. With 60 Vbeta and 13 Jbeta primers, the PCR was carried out. The protocol was immunoSEQ multiplex PCR, while the TCRdb copy is restricted to in-frame clones and leaves out a portion. Its table records about 160,000 clones. Input material: PBMCs. These receptors were collected from a young man in good health and CMV-seronegative.

The chain recombines TRBV27 with TRBJ2-1; TRBD2 aligns across 12 bases. The CDR3 has 15 residues. CDR1 MNHEY and CDR2 SMNVEV come from the germline V gene (reference sequence). J gave up 9 bases and V 3 bases, and 6 bases lay outside the gene matches. The CDR3 sequence is CASSFRLAGASEQFF. The CDR3 bases are TGTGCCAGCAGTTTCAGACTAGCGGGAGCTAGTGAGCAGTTCTTC.

This chain uses TRBV7-2 with TRBJ1-1, with D unclear. The germline V and J ends were trimmed by 4 bases and 2 bases, with 8 bases remaining between them. Per the germline V gene, CDR1 is SGHTA and CDR2 is FQGNSA. CDR3 length: 13 residues. The CDR3 bases are TGTGCCAGCAGCTACGGGATCAACACTGAAGCTTTCTTT. It is translated as CASSYGINTEAFF.

The rearrangement links TRBV19 to TRBJ2-7; 11 bases line up with TRBD2. This CDR3 is built from 13 residues. The J segment lost 2 bases and the V segment lost 10 bases, leaving 4 bases of the junction unmatched. CDR1 is LNHDA and CDR2 is SQIVND in the germline V gene (reference sequence). CDR3 loop: CATSGRITYEQYF. The CDR3 DNA sequence: TGTGCCACTAGCGGGAGGATTACCTACGAGCAGTACTTC.

The chain employs TRBV28 and TRBJ2-1; 7 bases agree with TRBD2. The CDR3 covers 15 residues. V was clipped by 7 bases and J by 0 bases; unmatched bases: 6. CDR1 and CDR2 (germline): MDHEN, SYDVKM. CDR3 coding DNA: TGTGCCAGCAAAGGCCTAGCGGTCTCCTACAATGAGCAGTTCTTC. It translates to CASKGLAVSYNEQFF.

The rearrangement links TRBV30 to TRBJ2-5; TRBD2 aligns across 9 bases. This CDR3 has 15 amino acids. The germline gives CDR1 GTSNPN, CDR2 SVGIG (reference sequence). Trimming took 4 bases from V and 5 from J; bases not matched to a gene: 11. CDR3: CAWTLLAGVGETQYF. The CDR3, as DNA: TGTGCCTGGACCCTCTTAGCGGGAGTAGGGGAGACCCAGTACTTC.

The chain employs TRBV28 and TRBJ2-7, with TRBD2 matching 10 bases. The length of the CDR3 is 16 residues. Trimming cost V 10 bases and J 7 bases; bases outside gene matches: 19. The germline V gene has CDR1 MDHEN and CDR2 SYDVKM. Here the CDR3 reads CATTPGYLAGVGEQYF. In nucleotides, the CDR3 is TGTGCCACCACCCCGGGGTACCTAGCGGGAGTTGGGGAGCAGTACTTC. Complete variable domain (other parts from reference TRBV28 and TRBJ2-7): DVKVTQSSRYLVKRTGEKVFLECVQDMDHENMFWYRQDPGLGLRLIYFSYDVKMKEKGDIPEGYSVSREKKERFSLILESASTNQTSMYLCATTPGYLAGVGEQYFGPGTRLTVT.

The rearrangement uses TRBV7-2 and TRBJ1-2; D not certain. Germline CDR1 SGHTA, CDR2 FQGNSA. Trimming cost V 4 bases and J 0 bases, with 18 bases left between them. The CDR3 is made up of 17 amino acids. CDR3 sequence reads: CASSWGGASRANYGYTF. For the CDR3, the DNA is TGTGCCAGCAGCTGGGGAGGCGCCTCTCGTGCTAACTATGGCTACACCTTC. Together with reference TRBV7-2 and TRBJ1-2, the CDR3 gives the full variable domain: GAGVSQSPSNKVTEKGKDVELRCDPISGHTALYWYRQSLGQGLEFLIYFQGNSAPDKSGLPSDRFSAERTGGSVSTLTIQRTQQEDSAVYLCASSWGGASRANYGYTFGSGTRLTVV.

The chain carries TRBV7-9 and TRBJ2-7; maybe TRBD2 (6 bases). Germline V gene sequence: CDR1 SEHNR, CDR2 FQNEAQ (reference sequence). The CDR3 runs 13 residues. V was pared by 3 bases and J by 12 bases, with 18 bases between. The CDR3 nucleotides read TGTGCCAGCAGCTTCTCCACCGGCGGGGTCCCGTACTTC. Its translation: CASSFSTGGVPYF.

This CDR3 is CASSYDIQGSLEAFF. In nucleotides, the CDR3 is TGTGCCAGCAGTTACGATATTCAGGGGAGTTTAGAGGCTTTCTTT. This rearrangement joins TRBV6-5 to TRBJ1-1; possibly TRBD1 for D (6 bases). Trimming pared 2 bases from V and 11 bases from J, leaving 21 bases between. Per germline, CDR1 MNHEY and CDR2 SVGAGI. The CDR3 length is 15 residues.

V usage is TRBV6-5 and J usage is TRBJ1-6; D remains ambiguous. V lost 5 bases and J 8 bases, leaving 13 bases between the germline ends. CDR3 size: 14 residues. Germline V gene sequence: CDR1 MNHEY, CDR2 SVGAGI. CDR3 in DNA: TGTGCCAGCAGTGTTCTATCTCGAGATTCACCCCTCCACTTT. Protein product: CASSVLSRDSPLHF.

CDR3 sequence: CASSLQGRNQPQHF. The CDR3 bases are TGTGCCAGCAGCCTACAGGGTCGCAATCAGCCCCAGCATTTT. The genes are TRBV28 and TRBJ1-5; D possibly corresponds to TRBD1 (6 bases). Per germline, CDR1 MDHEN and CDR2 SYDVKM. V was trimmed by 6 bases and J by 2 bases, leaving 11 bases between them. This CDR3 has 14 residues.

This sequence joins TRBV5-4 and TRBJ2-7; no clear D. The CDR3 length is 12 residues. Between the trimmed V and J ends, which lost 2 bases and 1 base, there was a span of 4 bases. Germline V gene lookup returns CDR1 SGHNT and CDR2 YYREEE (reference sequence). The CDR3 is CASSFQSYEQYF. The CDR3 DNA reads as TGTGCCAGCAGCTTCCAATCCTACGAGCAGTACTTC.

V gene TRBV7-2 combines with J gene TRBJ1-1; D is unresolved. V was trimmed by 1 base and J by 12 bases, leaving 12 bases between them. The germline gives CDR1 SGHTA, CDR2 FQGNSA. The CDR3 consists of 12 residues. CDR3 sequence: CASSLVLDITFF. CDR3 coding DNA: TGTGCCAGCAGCTTAGTTCTAGATATCACTTTCTTT.

The rearrangement links TRBV29-1 to TRBJ2-1; D call uncertain. The V gene lost 4 bases and the J gene lost 7 bases, with 11 bases spanning the gap. This CDR3 has 12 amino acids. CDR1 is SQVTM, CDR2 ANQGSEA, per germline. The CDR3: CSVAPALNEQFF. Written as DNA, the CDR3 is TGCAGCGTTGCCCCTGCGCTGAATGAGCAGTTCTTC.

This sequence joins TRBV21-1 and TRBJ2-5; TRBD1 is the table's D call and was not checked against the DNA. TRBV21-1 has pseudogene status. The CDR3 length is 14 residues. This chain's CDR3 is CASSRDTRKETQYF. Here the CDR3 DNA reads TGTGCCAGCAGCAGGGACACTAGAAAAGAGACCCAGTACTTC.

The chain couples TRBV18 to TRBJ2-6; 7 bases are shared with TRBD1. Germline assignment: CDR1 KGHSH and CDR2 LQKENI. The J segment lost 1 base and the V segment lost 3 bases, leaving 0 bases of the junction unmatched. The CDR3 is 15 residues long. The CDR3 loop is CASSPDRSGANVLTF. CDR3 DNA: TGTGCCAGCTCACCGGACAGGTCTGGGGCCAACGTCCTGACTTTC.

The chain employs TRBV29-1 and TRBJ1-1, with 8 positions matching TRBD1. J was trimmed by 0 bases and V by 6 bases; bases with no gene match: 9. The CDR3 runs to 15 residues. Germline CDR1 SQVTM, CDR2 ANQGSEA. For the CDR3, the DNA is TGCAGCGTCACGGGACAGGTTGAGATGAACACTGAAGCTTTCTTT. Its protein is CSVTGQVEMNTEAFF.

The genes are TRBV5-1 and TRBJ2-7; the match to TRBD2 covers 11 bases. The junction had 4 bases not matched to a gene; V was cut back by 0 bases and J by 5 bases. Germline CDR1 SGHRS, CDR2 YFSETQ. This CDR3 has 15 amino acids. The CDR3 sequence: CASSLGTSGLNEQYF. The DNA of the CDR3 is TGCGCCAGCAGCTTGGGGACTAGCGGGCTCAACGAGCAGTACTTC.

The chain has TRBV13 and TRBJ1-1; TRBD1 matches at 9 bases. With 5 bases clipped from V and 5 bases from J, the junction kept 6 bases outside the gene matches. Germline values: CDR1 PRHDT, CDR2 FYEKMQ (reference sequence). The CDR3 length is 14 residues. This CDR3 reads CASSTLTGGTEAFF. CDR3 DNA: TGTGCCAGCAGCACCCTGACAGGGGGGACTGAAGCTTTCTTT.

Here the CDR3 reads CASSQEGGRYSYEQYF. The CDR3 DNA reads as TGTGCCAGCAGCCAAGAAGGCGGGAGGTACTCCTACGAGCAGTACTTC. The chain uses TRBV4-2 and TRBJ2-7; TRBD2 matches at 8 bases. Germline assignment: CDR1 LGHNA and CDR2 YNFKEQ. The V gene end was trimmed by 0 bases and the J gene end by 0 bases; junction bases not matched to a gene: 4. The CDR3 has 16 residues.

The V and J genes are TRBV6-5 and TRBJ2-1; D remains unclear. The CDR3 totals 11 residues. V was shortened by 7 bases and J by 6 bases, with 7 bases between the two germline ends. CDR1 and CDR2 (germline): MNHEY, SVGAGI. The CDR3 loop is CASTHSNEQFF. The CDR3 nucleotides are TGTGCCAGCACCCACAGCAATGAGCAGTTCTTC.

The V and J genes are TRBV11-3 and TRBJ2-1, with 10 bases lining up with TRBD2. The CDR3 has 17 residues. CDR1 and CDR2 from the germline V gene are SGHNT and YENEEA. Trimming at V came to 1 base and at J to 3 bases, leaving 6 bases not matched to a gene. The CDR3 coding sequence is TGTGCCAGCAGCTTAGTAAGCGGGAGGGAATTCTACAATGAGCAGTTCTTC. Translated, it gives CASSLVSGREFYNEQFF.

This sequence joins TRBV7-6 and TRBJ1-5; possible D gene TRBD1, 5 bases. With 2 bases removed from V and 3 bases from J, the gap between germline ends came to 11 bases. Germline CDR1 is SGHVS and CDR2 is FNYEAQ. This CDR3 contains 15 residues. CDR3 sequence (DNA): TGTGCCAGCAGCTTAATGGGGGGGGACAATCAGCCCCAGCATTTT. Its translation is CASSLMGGDNQPQHF.

The chain recombines TRBV5-1 with TRBJ2-7; 13 bases map to TRBD2. Trimming took 4 bases from V and 6 from J; bases not matched to a gene: 7. CDR1 is SGHRS and CDR2 is YFSETQ in the germline V gene. CDR3 length: 15 residues. The CDR3 protein is CASSPGLAGVFEQYF. CDR3 nucleotides: TGCGCCAGCAGCCCTGGACTAGCGGGAGTTTTCGAGCAGTACTTC.

The rearrangement joins TRBV7-9 to TRBJ2-3; 11 bases are shared with TRBD2. This CDR3 spans 18 amino acids. Germline V gene lookup returns CDR1 SEHNR and CDR2 FQNEAQ (reference sequence). The V and J ends lost 3 bases and 4 bases, in that order; junction bases with no gene match: 12. The CDR3 reads CASSFPPRLAGIADTQYF. DNA for the CDR3: TGTGCCAGCAGCTTCCCCCCGAGACTAGCGGGAATTGCAGATACGCAGTATTTT.

The V gene is TRBV30, the J gene TRBJ1-1, with D unclear. The CDR3 totals 13 residues. The V end lost 4 bases, the J end lost 3 bases, and 12 bases lay between the germline ends. Germline CDR1 is GTSNPN and CDR2 is SVGIG (reference sequence). Here the CDR3 DNA reads TGTGCCTGGATTGGGCAGGTATACACTGAAGCTTTCTTT. Its translation is CAWIGQVYTEAFF.

This rearrangement joins TRBV7-3 to TRBJ2-1; 10 nucleotides line up with TRBD2. CDR3 size: 15 residues. Trimming removed 5 bases from V and 2 bases from J; junction bases left unmatched: 3. The germline V gene has CDR1 SGHTA and CDR2 FQGTGA. The CDR3 DNA reads TGTGCCAGCAGCCAACTAGCGGGAACCTACAATGAGCAGTTCTTC. Its protein is CASSQLAGTYNEQFF. Full variable domain (remainder filled in from reference TRBV7-3 and TRBJ2-1): GAGVSQTPSNKVTEKGKYVELRCDPISGHTALYWYRQSLGQGPEFLIYFQGTGAADDSGLPNDRFFAVRPEGSVSTLKIQRTERGDSAVYLCASSQLAGTYNEQFFGPGTRLTVL.

The chain joins TRBV5-4 to TRBJ2-3; D perhaps matches TRBD2 (6 bases). The CDR3 has 16 residues. V was trimmed by 6 bases and J by 4 bases, leaving 21 bases between them. The germline CDR1 and CDR2 sequences are SGHNT and YYREEE (reference sequence). The CDR3 DNA is TGTGCCAGCAAGCCTGGAGGAGGGTACATTTCAGATACGCAGTATTTT. Translation gives CASKPGGGYISDTQYF.

The rearrangement uses TRBV15 and TRBJ1-1; D is unresolved. Germline loops: CDR1 LNHNV, CDR2 YYDKDF (reference sequence). CDR3 size: 11 residues. The V gene lost 8 bases and the J gene lost 6 bases, with 10 bases spanning the gap. As DNA, the CDR3 is TGTGCCACCCAGAGGGTCGCTGAAGCTTTCTTT. Protein sequence: CATQRVAEAFF. The full variable domain, with the rest looked up from reference TRBV15 and TRBJ1-1, is DAMVIQNPRYQVTQFGKPVTLSCSQTLNHNVMYWYQQKSSQAPKLLFHYYDKDFNNEADTPDNFQSRRPNTSFCFLDIRSPGLGDTAMYLCATQRVAEAFFGQGTRLTVV.

Turning to this clone: Within the sample, other DNA sequences also encode this same CDR3. The chain employs TRBV5-6 and TRBJ1-4; 8 nucleotides match TRBD1. This CDR3 region has 15 residues. Losses at the gene ends were 4 bases for V and 0 bases for J; bases not matched to a gene: 2. The germline gives CDR1 SGHDT, CDR2 YYEEEE. CDR3 loop: CASSLDRATNEKLFF. The CDR3 coding sequence is TGTGCCAGCAGCCTGGACAGGGCAACTAATGAAAAACTGTTTTTT. The whole variable domain, filled in from reference TRBV5-6 and TRBJ1-4, reads DAGVTQSPTHLIKTRGQQVTLRCSPKSGHDTVSWYQQALGQGPQFIFQYYEEEERQRGNFPDRFSGHQFPNYSSELNVNALLLGDSALYLCASSLDRATNEKLFFGSGTQLSVL.